Below are 27 T cell receptor beta chains sequenced from a single sample in a study of graft-versus-host responses after intestinal transplantation. Assay used: immunoSEQ multiplex PCR; TCRdb lists only in-frame clones, some missing. The table includes under 45,000 clones, just over 90% detected once. Sequencing was performed on PBMCs, taken around 720 days after intestinal transplantation. These receptors were taken from a human patient who received an intestinal transplant, so some T cells may come from the graft donor.

The genes are TRBV6-5 and TRBJ1-4, with D hard to call. From germline, CDR1 is MNHEY and CDR2 SVGAGI. V lost 8 bases, J lost 7 bases, and 14 bases lay in between. The CDR3 totals 13 residues. The chain's CDR3 is CASRAIRGEKLFF. The CDR3 DNA follows: TGTGCCAGCCGGGCTATACGGGGTGAAAAACTGTTTTTT.

The chain employs TRBV7-3 and TRBJ1-6, with no clear D. The CDR3 is 13 residues long. Germline V gene lookup returns CDR1 SGHTA and CDR2 FQGTGA. V lost 5 bases and J lost 6, with 8 bases in between. Here the CDR3 reads CASSPERNSPLHF. DNA for the CDR3: TGTGCCAGCAGCCCGGAGCGTAATTCACCCCTCCACTTT.

The chain employs TRBV11-2 and TRBJ2-3; 9 bases align to TRBD2. The CDR3 extends over 16 amino acids. V was clipped by 1 base and J by 2 bases; unmatched bases: 4. CDR1 is SGHAT and CDR2 is FQNNGV in the germline V gene. DNA of the CDR3: TGTGCCAGCAGCTTAGTGAGCGGGGGGTTCACAGATACGCAGTATTTT. Translation: CASSLVSGGFTDTQYF.

V gene TRBV14 combines with J gene TRBJ1-6, with D maybe TRBD1 (5 bases). The CDR3 length is 15 residues. V was cut by 2 bases and J by 10 bases, with 15 bases left in between. Germline V gene data show CDR1 as SGHDN and CDR2 as FVKESK. In DNA form, the CDR3 reads TGTGCCAGCAGCCAAAGTCTGGCTGCAGGGTCACCCCTCCACTTT. Protein: CASSQSLAAGSPLHF. Using reference TRBV14 and TRBJ1-6 for the parts outside the CDR3, the full variable domain is EAGVTQFPSHSVIEKGQTVTLRCDPISGHDNLYWYRRVMGKEIKFLLHFVKESKQDESGMPNNRFLAERTGGTYSTLKVQPAELEDSGVYFCASSQSLAAGSPLHFGNGTRLTVT.

The chain couples TRBV7-3 to TRBJ2-5, with D unclear. This CDR3 has 13 residues. V was trimmed by 4 bases and J by 5 bases, leaving 11 bases between them. CDR1 and CDR2 (germline): SGHTA, FQGTGA. The CDR3, as DNA: TGTGCCAGCAGCTCCACAACCGGGGAGACCCAGTACTTC. Protein product: CASSSTTGETQYF.

The chain links TRBV7-9 to TRBJ2-5; D ambiguous. The CDR3 is made up of 14 amino acids. Germline V gene lookup returns CDR1 SEHNR and CDR2 FQNEAQ (reference sequence). V dropped 1 base and J dropped 0 bases, with 6 bases sitting between them. CDR3 DNA sequence: TGTGCCAGCAGCTTAGATGGGTACCAAGAGACCCAGTACTTC. Translation gives CASSLDGYQETQYF.

The V gene is TRBV11-2, the J gene TRBJ2-5; possible D gene TRBD1, 5 bases. The CDR3 length is 14 residues. Germline V gene data show CDR1 as SGHAT and CDR2 as FQNNGV. V gave up 5 bases and J gave up 2 bases, with 12 bases separating them. CDR3 in amino acids: CASSPQTVQETQYF. The CDR3 DNA reads TGTGCCAGCAGCCCTCAGACAGTTCAAGAGACCCAGTACTTC.

The V and J genes are TRBV18 and TRBJ1-6; TRBD1 might be the D (5 bases). The CDR3 is 14 residues long. Germline CDR1 is KGHSH and CDR2 is LQKENI. With 2 bases removed from V and 9 bases from J, the gap between germline ends came to 11 bases. The CDR3 reads CASSPGQGVSPLHF. The CDR3 DNA sequence: TGTGCCAGCTCACCAGGGCAGGGAGTTTCACCCCTCCACTTT.

The chain uses TRBV6-6 and TRBJ2-7; D gene uncertain. The CDR3 loop spans 11 amino acids. Germline loops: CDR1 MNHNY, CDR2 SVGAGI (reference sequence). V lost 6 bases and J 2 bases, leaving 5 bases between the germline ends. CDR3 bases: TGTGCCAGCAGCTCCACCTACGAGCAGTACTTC. This gives the protein CASSSTYEQYF.

J is TRBJ2-7 and V is TRBV19, with D unresolved. V lost 9 bases and J lost 0, with 30 bases in between. The germline V gene encodes CDR1 LNHDA and CDR2 SQIVND (reference sequence). This CDR3 comprises 19 residues. The CDR3 region is CARPFLKSLIGSSSYEQYF. CDR3 in DNA: TGTGCCAGACCTTTTTTGAAATCTCTTATAGGTTCCTCCTCCTACGAGCAGTACTTC.

The genes are TRBV19 and TRBJ1-1; no reliable D call. Germline loops: CDR1 LNHDA, CDR2 SQIVND (reference sequence). Trimming took 4 bases from V and 1 from J, leaving 7 bases between them. This CDR3 comprises 13 residues. The CDR3 sequence is CASSKETNTEAFF. Written as DNA, the CDR3 is TGTGCCAGTAGTAAAGAAACGAACACTGAAGCTTTCTTT.

This sequence joins TRBV27 and TRBJ1-1, with D possibly matching TRBD1 (6 bases). This CDR3 is built from 17 residues. Germline assignment: CDR1 MNHEY and CDR2 SMNVEV (reference sequence). V lost 5 bases, J lost 3 bases, and 22 bases lay in between. In DNA, the CDR3 is TGTGCCAGCAGTGTACAGGGATCACCCCTTGGAGACACTGAAGCTTTCTTT. This codes for CASSVQGSPLGDTEAFF.

The V gene is TRBV14, the J gene TRBJ1-3, with D possibly TRBD1 on 5 matching bases. CDR1 and CDR2 (germline): SGHDN, FVKESK. V dropped 4 bases and J dropped 0 bases, with 10 bases sitting between them. The CDR3 contains 15 residues. CDR3 in amino acids: CASSRWGDSGNTIYF. DNA for the CDR3: TGTGCCAGCAGCCGCTGGGGCGACTCTGGAAACACCATATATTTT.

V gene TRBV4-1 combines with J gene TRBJ1-1; possible D gene TRBD1, 5 bases. Trimming removed 1 base from V and 1 base from J, with 16 bases in between. This CDR3 is 17 amino acids long. Per the germline V gene, CDR1 is MGHRA and CDR2 is YSYEKL. The CDR3 spells CASSQVGVGEGNTEAFF. The CDR3 DNA sequence: TGCGCCAGCAGCCAAGTGGGGGTCGGGGAGGGGAACACTGAAGCTTTCTTT.

The genes are TRBV4-2 and TRBJ1-5; tentatively, D is TRBD1 (5 bases). Deletions cut 5 bases from V and 2 bases from J, with 16 bases between. Germline-derived CDR1 and CDR2 are LGHNA and YNFKEQ. The CDR3 runs to 16 residues. The DNA for the CDR3 is TGTGCCAGCAGCAAAGGGCCGCGGGGGGGCAATCAGCCCCAGCATTTT. Protein sequence: CASSKGPRGGNQPQHF.

This clone appeared once. This sequence joins TRBV11-3 and TRBJ1-5; D is uncertain. V dropped 7 bases and J dropped 5 bases, with 18 bases sitting between them. This CDR3 spans 15 amino acids. CDR1 and CDR2 from the germline V gene are SGHNT and YENEEA. CDR3 in amino acids: CASNLPGSHHQPQHF. CDR3 nucleotide sequence: TGTGCCAGCAACCTCCCGGGGTCCCACCATCAGCCCCAGCATTTT. Looking up the rest from reference TRBV11-3 and TRBJ1-5 gives the full variable domain: EAGVVQSPRYKIIEKKQPVAFWCNPISGHNTLYWYLQNLGQGPELLIRYENEEAVDDSQLPKDRFSAERLKGVDSTLKIQPAELGDSAVYLCASNLPGSHHQPQHFGDGTRLSIL.

The V gene is TRBV15, the J gene TRBJ1-5, with D perhaps matching TRBD1 (5 bases). Germline CDR1 and CDR2: LNHNV and YYDKDF (reference sequence). The V end lost 0 bases, the J end lost 3 bases, and 9 bases lay between the germline ends. The CDR3 spans 15 residues. CDR3 sequence reads: CATSRDRQFNQPQHF. The CDR3 region has the DNA TGTGCCACCAGCAGAGATAGACAGTTCAATCAGCCCCAGCATTTT.

This chain joins TRBV9 and TRBJ2-7; 11 bases match TRBD2. The CDR3 is made up of 15 amino acids. Per the germline V gene, CDR1 is SGDLS and CDR2 is YYNGEE. The J segment lost 3 bases and the V segment lost 4 bases, leaving 6 bases of the junction unmatched. Here the CDR3 DNA reads TGTGCCAGCAGCCCCTCCGGGACTAGCGGCTACGAGCAGTACTTC. It yields the protein CASSPSGTSGYEQYF.

The chain has TRBV6-5 and TRBJ1-1; D call uncertain. There are 12 residues in the CDR3. V was pared by 0 bases and J by 1 base, with 0 bases between. Germline CDR1 and CDR2: MNHEY and SVGAGI. This CDR3 reads CASSYSNTEAFF. DNA for the CDR3: TGTGCCAGCAGTTACTCGAACACTGAAGCTTTCTTT.

The chain joins TRBV10-3 to TRBJ1-2; TRBD1 aligns across 7 bases. The length of the CDR3 is 14 residues. Per the germline V gene, CDR1 is ENHRY and CDR2 is SYGVKD. V lost 5 bases to trimming and J lost 8 bases; unmatched junction nucleotides: 11. This CDR3 reads CAISKEGQFEGYTF. CDR3 DNA sequence: TGTGCCATCAGTAAAGAGGGACAGTTTGAGGGCTACACCTTC.

The chain couples TRBV2 to TRBJ1-6, with D possibly TRBD1 on 5 matching bases. Trimming removed 4 bases from V and 9 bases from J, with 16 bases in between. This CDR3 spans 15 amino acids. Looked up from germline, CDR1 is SNHLY and CDR2 is FYNNEI. The CDR3 region is CASSAGTGSVSPLHF. In DNA, the CDR3 is TGTGCCAGCAGTGCCGGGACCGGGTCGGTTTCACCCCTCCACTTT. The whole variable domain, remainder taken from reference TRBV2 and TRBJ1-6, is EPEVTQTPSHQVTQMGQEVILRCVPISNHLYFYWYRQILGQKVEFLVSFYNNEISEKSEIFDDQFSVERPDGSNFTLKIRSTKLEDSAMYFCASSAGTGSVSPLHFGNGTRLTVT.

The V and J genes are TRBV4-1 and TRBJ2-1, with D possibly being TRBD1 (5 bases). From germline, CDR1 is MGHRA and CDR2 YSYEKL. V was shortened by 5 bases and J by 10 bases, with 21 bases between the two germline ends. The length of the CDR3 is 15 residues. The CDR3 sequence: CASSVSIIRDKEQFF. The CDR3 region has the DNA TGCGCCAGCAGCGTAAGTATTATCAGGGATAAGGAGCAGTTCTTC.

This clone came up once. V is TRBV7-6 and J is TRBJ2-7; 7 positions match TRBD1. The V gene end was trimmed by 4 bases and the J gene end by 4 bases; junction bases not matched to a gene: 10. The CDR3 spans 15 residues. CDR1 and CDR2 from the germline V gene are SGHVS and FNYEAQ. The CDR3 sequence: CASSSPGQSPYEQYF. In DNA form, the CDR3 reads TGTGCCAGCAGCTCGCCGGGACAGAGTCCTTACGAGCAGTACTTC.

This clone was seen once. This rearrangement joins TRBV11-1 to TRBJ1-1; perhaps TRBD1 as D (5 bases). The CDR3 has 13 residues. The V end was cut by 10 bases, the J end by 1 base, with 13 bases between. Germline CDR1 SGHAT, CDR2 FQDESV (reference sequence). Written as DNA, the CDR3 is TGTGCCACGACGACAGCCCAGAACACTGAAGCTTTCTTT. Translated, it gives CATTTAQNTEAFF.

The genes are TRBV11-1 and TRBJ2-5; D call uncertain. Germline CDR1 SGHAT, CDR2 FQDESV (reference sequence). The germline V and J ends were trimmed by 3 bases and 5 bases, with 4 bases remaining between them. This CDR3 is 11 amino acids long. The CDR3 DNA reads as TGTGCCAGCAGCTTTGCGGAGACCCAGTACTTC. Encoded protein: CASSFAETQYF.

The V call is TRBV5-4, the J call TRBJ1-1; 9 nucleotides agree with TRBD1. This CDR3 has 16 amino acids. The germline CDR1 and CDR2 sequences are SGHNT and YYREEE (reference sequence). The trim removed 2 bases at V and 5 bases at J, leaving 10 bases unmatched. The CDR3 bases are TGTGCCAGCAGCTTACCGGGGACAGGGAAAAATACTGAAGCTTTCTTT. It translates to CASSLPGTGKNTEAFF.

The chain couples TRBV7-9 to TRBJ1-1; no clear D gene. Germline V gene sequence: CDR1 SEHNR, CDR2 FQNEAQ (reference sequence). Trimming shortened V by 3 bases and J by 1 base, and 3 bases separated the two germline ends. This CDR3 has 12 amino acids. The CDR3 bases are TGTGCCAGCAGCTTTGGGAACACTGAAGCTTTCTTT. It specifies CASSFGNTEAFF.